This entry concerns a single T cell receptor (beta chain). Its antigen remains unknown. Since all of the isolated RNA was reverse transcribed, expressed TCRB transcripts were what got sequenced. The protocol was immunoSEQ multiplex PCR, while the TCRdb copy is restricted to in-frame clones and leaves out a portion. The sample lists around 250,000 clones; roughly 13% were seen once. The V gene lost 0 bases and the J gene lost 4 bases, with 10 bases spanning the gap. Germline V lookup: CDR1 LGHNA, CDR2 YNFKEQ. This CDR3 contains 14 residues. Via the markers CD45RO/CCR7/CD25/CD127/CD95/CD27, stem cell-like memory, regulatory, central memory and naive CD4+ cells were sorted. The data originate from a study of beta chain features in type 1 diabetes. Points from the study as a whole: PCR might show a preference for shorter templates, equally across patients and controls. Type 1 diabetes patients had TCRB CDR3s that were shorter (moderately but significantly so) in all four CD4+ subsets.

This clonotype was obtained from a man between 25 and 39 years old with type 1 diabetes. Sequenced sample: naive CD4+ T cells from blood. The chain uses TRBV4-2 and TRBJ2-7; D unclear. The CDR3 sequence: CASSQESIGYEQYF. DNA of the CDR3: TGTGCCAGCAGCCAAGAGAGCATTGGTTACGAGCAGTACTTC.